The 5 T cell receptor beta chains presented below share a single source sample, sequenced in a study of shared clonotypes between healthy human individuals. Using immunoSEQ multiplex PCR, the repertoire was profiled, and TCRdb retains in-frame clones only, with some absent. The sample records nearly 2 million clones, about 95% being singletons. Naivety among CD8 cells was defined by CD45RO negativity and positive CCR7 selection, thereby excluding terminally differentiated effector memory CD45RA+ cells. Sequenced input: naive CD8+ T cells sorted from blood. The receptors stem from a man between 18 and 29 years old in good health.

This clone was detected only a few times. The same CDR3 can be traced to other DNA sequences in this sample. V and J are TRBV30 and TRBJ1-1; 7 bases agree with TRBD1. This CDR3 is built from 13 residues. Germline lookup yields CDR1 GTSNPN and CDR2 SVGIG (reference sequence). The junction had 5 bases not matched to a gene; V was cut back by 3 bases and J by 4 bases. CDR3 loop: CAWSLSGGTEAFF. In DNA, the CDR3 is TGTGCCTGGAGCCTTTCAGGGGGCACTGAAGCTTTCTTT.

This chain links TRBV4-1 with TRBJ2-5, with a weak D call TRBD2 (6 bases). V was trimmed by 0 bases and J by 5 bases, leaving 16 bases between them. The CDR3 spans 16 residues. Germline values: CDR1 MGHRA, CDR2 YSYEKL. In nucleotides, the CDR3 is TGCGCCAGCAGCCAAGACATCGGGGGAGAGGGGGAGACCCAGTACTTC. It yields the protein CASSQDIGGEGETQYF.

The genes are TRBV7-9 and TRBJ2-7; D may be TRBD1 (6 bases). The length of the CDR3 is 13 residues. Germline values: CDR1 SEHNR, CDR2 FQNEAQ (reference sequence). Trimming removed 5 bases at V and 0 bases at J, with 8 bases between. CDR3: CASSRTASYEQYF. Written as DNA, the CDR3 is TGTGCCAGCAGCCGGACAGCCTCCTACGAGCAGTACTTC. Full variable domain (missing parts from reference TRBV7-9 and TRBJ2-7): DTGVSQNPRHKITKRGQNVTFRCDPISEHNRLYWYRQTLGQGPEFLTYFQNEAQLEKSRLLSDRFSAERPKGSFSTLEIQRTEQGDSAMYLCASSRTASYEQYFGPGTRLTVT.

As regards this clone: Other DNA sequences in the sample encode the same CDR3. The rearrangement uses TRBV27 and TRBJ2-2; D not resolved. Germline CDR1 and CDR2: MNHEY and SMNVEV (reference sequence). The ends were cut back, 6 bases at V and 1 base at J, with 9 bases in the middle. This CDR3 has 14 residues. The CDR3 here is CASSLWGNTGELFF. The DNA of the CDR3 is TGTGCCAGCAGCTTGTGGGGGAACACCGGGGAGCTGTTTTTT.

This clone appeared once. This chain joins TRBV6-1 and TRBJ2-7; D is unclear. The CDR3 runs 15 residues. Germline V gene data show CDR1 as MNHNS and CDR2 as SASEGT. The ends were cut back, 2 bases at V and 4 bases at J, with 15 bases in the middle. The CDR3 sequence: CASSEQHIGWYEQYF. The CDR3 DNA follows: TGTGCCAGCAGTGAACAGCATATTGGATGGTACGAGCAGTACTTC.